The rows below give T cell receptor beta chains drawn from one sample of a study of control samples from healthy donors and cancer patients. TCRdb's table, derived via immunoSEQ multiplex PCR, lists solely in-frame clones and lacks some. The table shows around 140,000 clones, with 80% to 95% occurring only once. Specimen: blood. The source of these receptors is a man aged 18-30 years in good health. The CDR3 runs from the conserved cysteine through the conserved F or W. Each record gives: J gene, clone size, V gene, D gene, CDR3 DNA, CDR3 protein. D genes are given only for firm matches. The size entry is marked missing in some rows and otherwise reads once, few, many or a size class.

J gene: TRBJ2-7
clone size: once
V gene: TRBV10-3
D gene: -
CDR3 DNA: TGTGCCATCAGTGACAGTAGCTACGAGCAGTACTTC
CDR3 protein: CAISDSSYEQYF

J gene: TRBJ2-1
clone size: -
V gene: TRBV28
D gene: TRBD2
CDR3 DNA: TGTGCCAGCAGTTTTAGCCGGGAGGCCTACAATGAGCAGTTCTTC
CDR3 protein: CASSFSREAYNEQFF

J gene: TRBJ1-2
clone size: -
V gene: TRBV4-1
D gene: -
CDR3 DNA: TGCGCCAGCAGCCAAGATTCCGTTAACTATGGCTACACCTTC
CDR3 protein: CASSQDSVNYGYTF

J gene: TRBJ1-2
clone size: -
V gene: TRBV7-8
D gene: -
CDR3 DNA: TGTGCCAGCAGCCATCTTGACCGGCGGGGCTATGGCTACACCTTC
CDR3 protein: CASSHLDRRGYGYTF

J gene: TRBJ1-1
clone size: -
V gene: TRBV24-1
D gene: TRBD1
CDR3 DNA: TGTGCCACGCAGGACAGGAGGCCGGGTAACACTGAAGCTTTCTTT
CDR3 protein: CATQDRRPGNTEAFF

J gene: TRBJ1-6
clone size: -
V gene: TRBV3-1/TRBV3-2
D gene: -
CDR3 DNA: TGTGCCAGCAGCCAAGAACGAATCCACTATAATTCACCCCTCCACTTT
CDR3 protein: CASSQERIHYNSPLHF

J gene: TRBJ1-2
clone size: -
V gene: TRBV27
D gene: TRBD1
CDR3 DNA: TGTGCCAGCAGGGACCCAGGGGGCTATGGCTACACCTTC
CDR3 protein: CASRDPGGYGYTF

J gene: TRBJ1-5
clone size: -
V gene: TRBV19
D gene: -
CDR3 DNA: TGTGCCAGTAGCGTACAGTCACATCAGCCCCAGCATTTT
CDR3 protein: CASSVQSHQPQHF

J gene: TRBJ2-7
clone size: -
V gene: TRBV18
D gene: -
CDR3 DNA: TGTGCCAGCTCTAGGTTGTCGGGGGAAAACGAGCAGTACTTC
CDR3 protein: CASSRLSGENEQYF

J gene: TRBJ1-1
clone size: few
V gene: TRBV13
D gene: -
CDR3 DNA: TGTGCCAGCGGGACGGAGAACACTGAAGCTTTCTTT
CDR3 protein: CASGTENTEAFF

J gene: TRBJ1-5
clone size: -
V gene: TRBV24-1
D gene: -
CDR3 DNA: TGTGCCACCAGTGATTTTCAGGTTGGTCAGCCCCAGCATTTT
CDR3 protein: CATSDFQVGQPQHF

J gene: TRBJ1-1
clone size: -
V gene: TRBV6-5
D gene: -
CDR3 DNA: TGTGCCAGCAGGCGGGGGAACACTGAAGCTTTCTTT
CDR3 protein: CASRRGNTEAFF

J gene: TRBJ2-7
clone size: -
V gene: TRBV4-2
D gene: TRBD1
CDR3 DNA: TGTGCCAGCAGCCCCCGGACAGGCTACGAGCAGTACTTC
CDR3 protein: CASSPRTGYEQYF

J gene: TRBJ1-1
clone size: -
V gene: TRBV19
D gene: -
CDR3 DNA: TGTGCCAGTAGTATATACAGACAAACTGAAGCTTTCTTT
CDR3 protein: CASSIYRQTEAFF

J gene: TRBJ2-7
clone size: -
V gene: TRBV6-6
D gene: TRBD1
CDR3 DNA: TGTGCCAGCAGTTACGGGACAGGAGAGCAGTACTTC
CDR3 protein: CASSYGTGEQYF

J gene: TRBJ1-2
clone size: -
V gene: TRBV7-8
D gene: -
CDR3 DNA: TGTGCCAGCAGCTTAGGAGGAGGTCCTGGCCCCGCTAACTATGGCTACACCTTC
CDR3 protein: CASSLGGGPGPANYGYTF

J gene: TRBJ1-1
clone size: -
V gene: TRBV30
D gene: -
CDR3 DNA: TGTGTTCTGCTGAGGGAAATGGACACTGAAGCTTTCTTT
CDR3 protein: CVLLREMDTEAFF

J gene: TRBJ2-5
clone size: -
V gene: TRBV9
D gene: -
CDR3 DNA: TGTGCCAGCAGCCTACAGGGGGGGCAAGAGACCCAGTACTTC
CDR3 protein: CASSLQGGQETQYF

J gene: TRBJ1-1
clone size: -
V gene: TRBV2
D gene: -
CDR3 DNA: TGTGCCAGCAGGACCACGGGGAGGGACACTGAAGCTTTCTTT
CDR3 protein: CASRTTGRDTEAFF

J gene: TRBJ1-5
clone size: -
V gene: TRBV10-3
D gene: -
CDR3 DNA: TGTGCCATCAGTGAGTCGACAGGTCAGCCCCAGCATTTT
CDR3 protein: CAISESTGQPQHF

J gene: TRBJ2-5
clone size: -
V gene: TRBV7-9
D gene: TRBD2
CDR3 DNA: TGTGCCAGCAGTACCCTCCCGGGACTAGCGGGAGTCGAGGGGAAGACCCAGTACTTC
CDR3 protein: CASSTLPGLAGVEGKTQYF

J gene: TRBJ1-2
clone size: few
V gene: TRBV7-9
D gene: -
CDR3 DNA: TGTGCCAGCAGCCCAGTCAGACGCTGGGGCTACACCTTC
CDR3 protein: CASSPVRRWGYTF

J gene: TRBJ1-1
clone size: -
V gene: TRBV28
D gene: -
CDR3 DNA: TGTGCCAGCAGTTTGTTTAGTGGCGGGGGGGCTGAAGCTTTCTTT
CDR3 protein: CASSLFSGGGAEAFF

J gene: TRBJ1-3
clone size: -
V gene: TRBV6-1
D gene: -
CDR3 DNA: TGTGCCAGCAGTGACCTAGGGAACCGCGGGGGAAACACCATATATTTT
CDR3 protein: CASSDLGNRGGNTIYF

J gene: TRBJ2-7
clone size: -
V gene: TRBV7-9
D gene: -
CDR3 DNA: TGTGCCAGCAGCTCACACCTCTCAACCGGGACCCCTAGGCAGTACTTC
CDR3 protein: CASSSHLSTGTPRQYF

J gene: TRBJ2-1
clone size: -
V gene: TRBV4-1
D gene: -
CDR3 DNA: TGCGCCAGCGGGATAGCAGACCATTACAATGAGCAGTTCTTC
CDR3 protein: CASGIADHYNEQFF

J gene: TRBJ1-2
clone size: -
V gene: TRBV30
D gene: -
CDR3 DNA: TGTGCCTGGAGTGCCCCCCTTGACTATGGCTACACCTTC
CDR3 protein: CAWSAPLDYGYTF

J gene: TRBJ2-3
clone size: -
V gene: TRBV9
D gene: TRBD1
CDR3 DNA: TGTGCCAGCAGCGGAACAGGGGGCGATGCAGATACGCAGTATTTT
CDR3 protein: CASSGTGGDADTQYF

J gene: TRBJ2-3
clone size: -
V gene: TRBV7-6
D gene: -
CDR3 DNA: TGTGCCAGCAGCTTATCGGGGAGAACCACAGATACGCAGTATTTT
CDR3 protein: CASSLSGRTTDTQYF

J gene: TRBJ2-5
clone size: -
V gene: TRBV4-3
D gene: -
CDR3 DNA: TGCGCCAGCAGCCAAGACTGGGGGGCGGGGGAGACCCAGTACTTC
CDR3 protein: CASSQDWGAGETQYF

J gene: TRBJ1-2
clone size: -
V gene: TRBV4-1
D gene: -
CDR3 DNA: TGCGCCAGCAGCTCCAGTCACGGCGGGATGGGCGACTATGGCTACACCTTC
CDR3 protein: CASSSSHGGMGDYGYTF

J gene: TRBJ2-2
clone size: -
V gene: TRBV12-3/TRBV12-4
D gene: -
CDR3 DNA: TGTGCCAGCAGTTTATCCCTCCTGGGGGAGCTGTTTTTT
CDR3 protein: CASSLSLLGELFF

J gene: TRBJ2-7
clone size: -
V gene: TRBV30
D gene: -
CDR3 DNA: TGTGCCTGGACTATGAGCTACGAGCAGTACTTC
CDR3 protein: CAWTMSYEQYF

J gene: TRBJ1-2
clone size: -
V gene: TRBV19
D gene: TRBD1
CDR3 DNA: TGTGCCAGTAACCCAGGGGGCTCGGGCTATGGCTACACCTTC
CDR3 protein: CASNPGGSGYGYTF

J gene: TRBJ2-5
clone size: -
V gene: TRBV4-3
D gene: TRBD2
CDR3 DNA: TGCGCCAGCAGCCAAGTGGTAGGGAGGGCGAGGGAGACCCAGTACTTC
CDR3 protein: CASSQVVGRARETQYF

J gene: TRBJ2-2
clone size: -
V gene: TRBV11-2
D gene: -
CDR3 DNA: TGTGCCAGCAGCTTCGACGGGTCGAACACCGGGGAGCTGTTTTTT
CDR3 protein: CASSFDGSNTGELFF

J gene: TRBJ1-2
clone size: once
V gene: TRBV7-6
D gene: -
CDR3 DNA: TGTGCCAGCAGGAGAGTTACTAACTATGGCTACACCTTC
CDR3 protein: CASRRVTNYGYTF

J gene: TRBJ1-2
clone size: -
V gene: TRBV7-2
D gene: -
CDR3 DNA: TGTGCCAGCAGCCAGAGTCGGGGGGCTGATGGCTACACCTTC
CDR3 protein: CASSQSRGADGYTF

J gene: TRBJ2-6
clone size: -
V gene: TRBV5-1
D gene: -
CDR3 DNA: TGCGCCAGCAACCCAACGGCCAGCACTTACTCTGGGGCCAACGTCCTGACTTTC
CDR3 protein: CASNPTASTYSGANVLTF

J gene: TRBJ1-2
clone size: -
V gene: TRBV30
D gene: -
CDR3 DNA: TGTGCCTGGAGTGCTACAGGGTTTCACGGCTACACCTTC
CDR3 protein: CAWSATGFHGYTF

J gene: TRBJ2-2
clone size: -
V gene: TRBV4-3
D gene: -
CDR3 DNA: TGCGCCAGCAGCCAAGAGGTGGCCGGGGAGCTGTTTTTT
CDR3 protein: CASSQEVAGELFF

J gene: TRBJ2-3
clone size: -
V gene: TRBV15
D gene: -
CDR3 DNA: TGTGCCACCAGCGCCGCGATGGCAGATACGCAGTATTTT
CDR3 protein: CATSAAMADTQYF

J gene: TRBJ2-7
clone size: once
V gene: TRBV7-3
D gene: -
CDR3 DNA: TGTGCCAGCAGCTTAAGGCCCCTGGGCAGCGACGAGCAGTACTTC
CDR3 protein: CASSLRPLGSDEQYF

J gene: TRBJ2-7
clone size: -
V gene: TRBV9
D gene: -
CDR3 DNA: TGTGCCAGCAGCACGGGACACACTAAAGAGCAGTACTTC
CDR3 protein: CASSTGHTKEQYF

J gene: TRBJ2-7
clone size: -
V gene: TRBV2
D gene: -
CDR3 DNA: TGTGCCAGCAGTGTAAAACGAACCTCCTACGAGCAGTACTTC
CDR3 protein: CASSVKRTSYEQYF

J gene: TRBJ2-7
clone size: once
V gene: TRBV5-4
D gene: TRBD2
CDR3 DNA: TGTGCCAGCAGCTTGAAAGGGCTAGCGGGAGATTACGAGCAGTACTTC
CDR3 protein: CASSLKGLAGDYEQYF

J gene: TRBJ1-2
clone size: -
V gene: TRBV6-2/TRBV6-3
D gene: -
CDR3 DNA: TGTGCCAGCAGTTGGGCACCTTATGGCTACACCTTC
CDR3 protein: CASSWAPYGYTF

J gene: TRBJ2-1
clone size: once
V gene: TRBV6-2/TRBV6-3
D gene: TRBD2
CDR3 DNA: TGTGCCAGCAGCTACTTAGCGGGAGGATACAATGAGCAGTTCTTC
CDR3 protein: CASSYLAGGYNEQFF

J gene: TRBJ2-7
clone size: -
V gene: TRBV11-1
D gene: -
CDR3 DNA: TGTGCCAGCAGCTTAGCGGTCGGGCCCAGCTCCTACGAGCAGTACTTC
CDR3 protein: CASSLAVGPSSYEQYF

J gene: TRBJ1-5
clone size: -
V gene: TRBV6-5
D gene: TRBD1
CDR3 DNA: TGTGCCAGCGGAAGGGGACAGCAGCCCCAGCATTTT
CDR3 protein: CASGRGQQPQHF